The clone carrying this TCR beta chain came up a few times. With V trimmed by 7 bases and J by 9 bases, 12 bases remained unmatched. CDR3 size: 15 residues. Germline CDR1 is SEHNR and CDR2 is FQNEAQ (reference sequence). This sample stems from a study of blood T cell dynamics during melanoma immunotherapy. Clones were read by immunoSEQ multiplex PCR, and TCRdb kept only the in-frame ones, dropping some. This table holds several thousand clones, 70% to 85% found once. Time point described: pre-treatment baseline. The TCR was taken from a human donor with melanoma. The chain has TRBV7-9 and TRBJ1-6; 7 positions agree with TRBD1. This material consisted of blood, taken from a patient treated with checkpoint blockade. CDR3 amino acids: CASTENTGVRSPLHF. CDR3 nucleotides: TGTGCCAGCACCGAAAATACAGGGGTCCGTTCACCCCTCCACTTT.